Shown below are 10 T cell receptor beta chains from a single sample sequenced in a study of early T cells in non-severe SARS-CoV-2 infection. Each CDR3 protein is one row after TCRdb ran MiXCR on the 5' RACE reads. Of some 36,000 distinct CDR3 sequences in the sample, 5% to 6.5% were seen once. The specimen sequenced was whole blood. The receptors were sampled from an adult who was a healthcare worker with PCR-confirmed SARS-CoV-2 infection or an uninfected control (not recorded which).

This clonotype appeared a few times. The chain combines TRBV6-5 with TRBJ1-2, with 7 bases lining up with TRBD1. The CDR3 extends over 14 amino acids. Germline CDR1 and CDR2: MNHEY and SVGAGI. The junction had 0 bases not matched to a gene; V was cut back by 2 bases and J by 0 bases. The CDR3 bases are TGTGCCAGCAGTTACGGGACAGCTAACTATGGCTACACCTTC. Its translation: CASSYGTANYGYTF.

This clonotype was picked up many times. V is TRBV7-9 and J is TRBJ2-6; 8 nucleotides agree with TRBD2. The length of the CDR3 is 18 residues. The V gene end was trimmed by 5 bases and the J gene end by 0 bases; junction bases not matched to a gene: 9. CDR1 and CDR2 from the germline V gene are SEHNR and FQNEAQ (reference sequence). The CDR3 bases are TGTGCCAGCAGCCGCCCTGGTAGCGGGACCTCTGGGGCCAACGTCCTGACTTTC. It yields the protein CASSRPGSGTSGANVLTF.

This clonotype occurred many times. J is TRBJ1-1 and V is TRBV24-1, with D hard to call. V lost 2 bases and J lost 6, with 6 bases in between. Germline V gene data show CDR1 as KGHDR and CDR2 as SFDVKD. The length of the CDR3 is 12 residues. CDR3 residues: CATSDWDSEAFF. Written as DNA, the CDR3 is TGTGCCACCAGTGATTGGGATTCTGAAGCTTTCTTT.

The rearrangement uses TRBV28 and TRBJ1-1, with 7 nucleotides matching TRBD1. The ends lost 6 bases at V and 4 bases at J; junction bases unmatched: 8. Germline V lookup: CDR1 MDHEN, CDR2 SYDVKM. The CDR3 runs to 14 residues. CDR3 region: CASSLRGSGTEAFF. The CDR3 bases are TGTGCCAGCAGCCTCAGGGGGTCGGGCACTGAAGCTTTCTTT. The full variable domain, with the rest looked up from reference TRBV28 and TRBJ1-1, is DVKVTQSSRYLVKRTGEKVFLECVQDMDHENMFWYRQDPGLGLRLIYFSYDVKMKEKGDIPEGYSVSREKKERFSLILESASTNQTSMYLCASSLRGSGTEAFFGQGTRLTVV.

Details on this clonotype: This may be a read error: a much more frequent sequence differs by one nucleotide. No conserved phenylalanine or tryptophan ends this CDR3, so it is likely a read error. The V call is TRBV28, the J call TRBJ1-1; 11 nucleotides align to TRBD1. This CDR3 comprises 15 residues. Germline V gene lookup returns CDR1 MDHEN and CDR2 SYDVKM. V gave up 8 bases and J gave up 3 bases; unmatched junction bases: 8. CDR3 nucleotide sequence: TGTGCCAGCCCGGGACAGGGGGACGGGGACACTGAAGCTTTCTCT. It yields the protein CASPGQGDGDTEAFS.

This clonotype has more than one count but fewer than ten. The V and J genes are TRBV19 and TRBJ2-1; a possible D gene is TRBD1 (5 bases). The V end lost 3 bases, the J end lost 4 bases, and 10 bases lay between the germline ends. CDR1 and CDR2 (germline): LNHDA, SQIVND (reference sequence). This CDR3 comprises 14 residues. The CDR3, as DNA: TGTGCCAGTAGTATGGGGCAACTATACAATGAGCAGTTCTTC. This codes for CASSMGQLYNEQFF.

This clonotype was counted ten times or more. V usage is TRBV5-1 and J usage is TRBJ2-4; tentative D call: TRBD1 (6 bases). The CDR3 sequence is 17 residues long. The germline V and J ends were trimmed by 0 bases and 5 bases, with 18 bases remaining between them. The germline gives CDR1 SGHRS, CDR2 YFSETQ. Here the CDR3 DNA reads TGCGCCAGCAGCTTGGAGCAGTTACAGGGAGTCGAAAACATTCAGTACTTC. Encoded protein: CASSLEQLQGVENIQYF.

This clonotype was observed many times. The rearrangement links TRBV19 to TRBJ1-5; 7 bases align to TRBD1. The ends lost 4 bases at V and 6 bases at J; junction bases unmatched: 15. The CDR3 has 17 residues. CDR1 is LNHDA, CDR2 SQIVND, per germline (reference sequence). The CDR3 loop reads CASSTEGAGISTQPQHF. The CDR3 DNA is TGTGCCAGTAGTACCGAGGGGGCAGGGATCTCAACTCAGCCCCAGCATTTT.

In its sample, this clonotype was seen many times. The chain is built from TRBV30 and TRBJ2-5, with 8 bases lining up with TRBD1. The CDR3 length is 12 residues. After removal of 3 bases from V and 3 bases from J, the junction contained 0 bases not matched to a gene. Germline CDR1 reads GTSNPN; CDR2 reads SVGIG (reference sequence). In nucleotides, the CDR3 is TGTGCCTGGAGGACAGGGGAAGAGACCCAGTACTTC. Amino acids: CAWRTGEETQYF.

This clonotype was seen many times. The rearrangement links TRBV7-8 to TRBJ2-2, with TRBD2 identical over 15 bases. V shed 5 bases and J 3 bases; nucleotides not matched to a gene: 4. In germline, CDR1 is SGHVS, CDR2 FQNEAQ. This CDR3 contains 17 residues. The CDR3 coding sequence is TGTGCCAGCAGCCTAGGGACTAGCGGGAGGTACACCGGGGAGCTGTTTTTT. It encodes CASSLGTSGRYTGELFF. Filled out from reference TRBV7-8 and TRBJ2-2, the complete variable domain reads GAGVSQSPRYKVAKRGQDVALRCDPISGHVSLFWYQQALGQGPEFLTYFQNEAQLDKSGLPSDRFFAERPEGSVSTLKIQRTQQEDSAVYLCASSLGTSGRYTGELFFGEGSRLTVL.